These 2 T cell receptor beta chains were all obtained from the same sample, sequenced in a study of CD8+ T cells in alopecia areata. Extraction of RNA preceded its reverse transcription into cDNA, which served as the sequencing template. Repertoires were generated with immunoSEQ multiplex PCR, while TCRdb's copy carries only in-frame clones and drops some. The sample has roughly 60,000 clones; around 45% are singletons. This sample's treatment: oral pan-JAK inhibitor, 5-10 mg twice daily. Sample: CD8+ T cells sorted from blood, taken between weeks 36 and 40, from a patient treated with tofacitinib. The receptors derive from a human donor with alopecia areata.

The genes are TRBV7-3 and TRBJ1-5, with TRBD1 as a possible D gene (5 bases). V was shortened by 6 bases and J by 5 bases, with 11 bases between the two germline ends. CDR1 is SGHTA, CDR2 FQGTGA, per germline. The CDR3 sequence is 13 residues long. CDR3 DNA: TGTGCCAGCAGGTTGAGGGGTTATCAGCCCCAGCATTTT. Translated: CASRLRGYQPQHF. Variable domain in full (rest from reference TRBV7-3 and TRBJ1-5): GAGVSQTPSNKVTEKGKYVELRCDPISGHTALYWYRQSLGQGPEFLIYFQGTGAADDSGLPNDRFFAVRPEGSVSTLKIQRTERGDSAVYLCASRLRGYQPQHFGDGTRLSIL.

The J gene is TRBJ2-5, the V gene TRBV7-2; the D is unclear. CDR1 and CDR2 (germline): SGHTA, FQGNSA. The CDR3 length is 17 residues. The germline V and J ends were trimmed by 5 bases and 5 bases, with 24 bases remaining between them. The CDR3 DNA reads TGTGCCAGCAGCCCCCAAGTCGTGGGCCTAGTAGGGGAGACCCAGTACTTC. Translated, it gives CASSPQVVGLVGETQYF.